This is a list of T cell receptor beta chains from one sample in a study of T cells in Graves' hyperthyroidism and ophthalmopathy. One entry per CDR3 protein, called by TCRdb with MiXCR from the multiplex PCR reads. Among around 560,000 distinct CDR3 sequences listed, 15% to 20% were seen once. Sequencing was performed on blood. The receptors here all came from a woman aged 18-29 years with Graves' hyperthyroidism. The CDR3 runs from the conserved cysteine through the conserved F or W.

v_gene | CDR3aa
TRBV10-3 | CAISELSRDRGKMNTEAFF
TRBV5-5 | CASSLDEGWETQYF
TRBV28 | CASSLGVWRPRGVAKNIQYF
TRBV11-2 | CASSLIPRGSNTDTQYF
TRBV19 | CASSPTEIMNTEAFF
TRBV20-1 | CSARDDLRLAKNIQYF
TRBV3-1 | CASSQVQGARGHEQYF
TRBV11-2 | CASRRLGTEAFF
TRBV6-2/TRBV6-3 | CASSRRPGQGNSYTF
TRBV7-2 | CASSPRGVDTEAFF